The rows below give T cell receptor beta chains drawn from one sample of a study of OX40 agonist ivuxolimab in advanced cancers. Generated by immunoSEQ multiplex PCR, the TCRdb table keeps only in-frame clones and is missing some. The profile shows about 68,000 clones, about 91% of them singletons. The sequenced sample was CD4+ or CD8+ T cells sorted from blood, obtained in a trial of the OX40 agonist ivuxolimab. The receptors here all came from an adult with an advanced solid tumor such as melanoma, head and neck, liver or kidney cancer. The CDR3 runs from the conserved cysteine through the conserved F or W. D genes are given only for firm matches. Clone size is given for some rows only: seen once, a few or many times, or a class if the clone is expanded.

V: TRBV5-1
size: once
D: NA
J: TRBJ2-1
DNA: TGCGCCAGCAGCTTGGTAGGGACCCTTCTCTACAATGAGCAGTTCTTC
CDR3: CASSLVGTLLYNEQFF

V: TRBV6-1
size: NA
D: TRBD1
J: TRBJ2-1
DNA: TGTGCCAGCAGTGAAAGGCCGGGACAGGTATACAATGAGCAGTTCTTC
CDR3: CASSERPGQVYNEQFF

V: TRBV25-1
size: NA
D: TRBD2
J: TRBJ2-3
DNA: TGTGCCAGCAGTCTTGGGACTAGCGGAAGCACAGATACGCAGTATTTT
CDR3: CASSLGTSGSTDTQYF

V: TRBV10-2
size: NA
D: TRBD2
J: TRBJ2-3
DNA: TGCGCCAGCCATAGCGGGAGGGCCCCAGATACGCAGTATTTT
CDR3: CASHSGRAPDTQYF

V: TRBV4-2
size: NA
D: NA
J: TRBJ1-3
DNA: TGTGCCAGCAGCCAACCCAGGGTTCTAGGAAACACCATATATTTT
CDR3: CASSQPRVLGNTIYF

V: TRBV6-4
size: once
D: NA
J: TRBJ2-1
DNA: TGTGCCAGCAGTGACTCGAGGGGCTCCTACAATGAGCAGTTCTTC
CDR3: CASSDSRGSYNEQFF

V: TRBV29-1
size: NA
D: NA
J: TRBJ2-3
DNA: TGCAGCGTTGGGGTATCAGATACGCAGTATTTT
CDR3: CSVGVSDTQYF

V: TRBV7-3
size: NA
D: TRBD1
J: TRBJ1-2
DNA: TGTGCCAGCAGCAAGACAGGGGGTAACTATGGCTACACCTTC
CDR3: CASSKTGGNYGYTF

V: TRBV30
size: NA
D: TRBD1
J: TRBJ1-5
DNA: TGTGCCTGGAGTGTACAGGGGGTTGTCACTCAGCCCCAGCATTTT
CDR3: CAWSVQGVVTQPQHF

V: TRBV5-1
size: NA
D: NA
J: TRBJ1-5
DNA: TGCGCCAGCAGCTTGGCGGGGGAGAGCAATCAGCCCCAGCATTTT
CDR3: CASSLAGESNQPQHF

V: TRBV5-1
size: NA
D: NA
J: TRBJ2-3
DNA: TGCGCCAGCAGCTTGGTGGCCGCTAGCACAGATACGCAGTATTTT
CDR3: CASSLVAASTDTQYF

V: TRBV28
size: NA
D: NA
J: TRBJ1-5
DNA: TGTGCCAGCAGAGAAGGGACGGTCAATCAGCCCCAGCATTTT
CDR3: CASREGTVNQPQHF

V: TRBV11-1
size: NA
D: NA
J: TRBJ2-1
DNA: TGTGCCAGCAGCTTAATTAATGAGCAGTTCTTC
CDR3: CASSLINEQFF

V: TRBV27
size: NA
D: NA
J: TRBJ1-1
DNA: TGTGCCAGCAGTCCTCAAGTTTGGGGCACTGAAGCTTTCTTT
CDR3: CASSPQVWGTEAFF

V: TRBV7-9
size: once
D: TRBD1
J: TRBJ2-7
DNA: TGTGCCAGCAGCTTAGCGGGGACAGGGGGCCTTTCCTACGAGCAGTACTTC
CDR3: CASSLAGTGGLSYEQYF

V: TRBV19
size: NA
D: TRBD1
J: TRBJ1-1
DNA: TGTGCCAGTAGTGCACTCAGGGGGCTCACTGAAGCTTTCTTT
CDR3: CASSALRGLTEAFF

V: TRBV11-2
size: NA
D: NA
J: TRBJ1-3
DNA: TGTGCCAGCAGCGCCGGGACTCTTGGACCTGGAAACACCATATATTTT
CDR3: CASSAGTLGPGNTIYF

V: TRBV5-1
size: NA
D: NA
J: TRBJ2-3
DNA: TGCGCCAGCAGCTTCTTAGCGGACAACACAGATACGCAGTATTTT
CDR3: CASSFLADNTDTQYF

V: TRBV11-2
size: NA
D: NA
J: TRBJ1-3
DNA: TGTGCCAGCAGCTTAGTGTCGGGGAACTCTGGAAACACCATATATTTT
CDR3: CASSLVSGNSGNTIYF

V: TRBV15
size: NA
D: NA
J: TRBJ1-3
DNA: TGTGCCACCAGCAGTGCCCATGGGCGGATCGGAAACACCATATATTTT
CDR3: CATSSAHGRIGNTIYF

V: TRBV28
size: NA
D: TRBD1
J: TRBJ1-2
DNA: TGTGCCAGCAGTTCCTACAGGGGGAGTGGAGGCTACACCTTC
CDR3: CASSSYRGSGGYTF

V: TRBV19
size: NA
D: TRBD2
J: TRBJ2-1
DNA: TGTGCCAGTAGTAGTGGACTAGCGGGGAACTACAATGAGCAGTTCTTC
CDR3: CASSSGLAGNYNEQFF

V: TRBV20-1
size: NA
D: NA
J: TRBJ1-1
DNA: TGCAGTGCTTCTGTTAACACTGAAGCTTTCTTT
CDR3: CSASVNTEAFF

V: TRBV7-3
size: NA
D: NA
J: TRBJ2-1
DNA: TGTGCCAGCAGCTCGGGCAGGATAGGGTCCTACAATGAGCAGTTCTTC
CDR3: CASSSGRIGSYNEQFF

V: TRBV4-1
size: NA
D: TRBD2
J: TRBJ2-1
DNA: TGCGCCAGCAGCCAAGGGCTAGCGGGAGGGCCCTACAATGAGCAGTTCTTC
CDR3: CASSQGLAGGPYNEQFF

V: TRBV30
size: NA
D: NA
J: TRBJ2-5
DNA: TGTGCCTGGAGGAGACCCTCAGAGACCCAGTACTTC
CDR3: CAWRRPSETQYF

V: TRBV14
size: NA
D: NA
J: TRBJ1-2
DNA: TGTGCCAGCAGCCAAGATCAGAGGGGGAGTGGCTACACCTTC
CDR3: CASSQDQRGSGYTF

V: TRBV7-2
size: NA
D: NA
J: TRBJ2-1
DNA: TGTGCCAGCAGCGTCCTGGTGGTGGCTAGCGCCACGTTCTTC
CDR3: CASSVLVVASATFF

V: TRBV28
size: once
D: TRBD2
J: TRBJ2-5
DNA: TGTGCCAGCAGTTTATCGGGGGGTTTCAAAGAGACCCAGTACTTC
CDR3: CASSLSGGFKETQYF

V: TRBV4-1
size: NA
D: TRBD2
J: TRBJ2-1
DNA: TGCGCCAGCAGCCAAGAACGGAAGGTGGGACTAGCGGGATACAATGAGCAGTTCTTC
CDR3: CASSQERKVGLAGYNEQFF

V: TRBV10-2
size: NA
D: NA
J: TRBJ1-1
DNA: TGCGCCAGCAGTTCTCACGATGCGGGCCCGAACACTGAAGCTTTCTTT
CDR3: CASSSHDAGPNTEAFF

V: TRBV28
size: NA
D: NA
J: TRBJ1-2
DNA: TGTGCCAGCAGTTTAATAGCCAACTATGGCTACACCTTC
CDR3: CASSLIANYGYTF

V: TRBV29-1
size: NA
D: NA
J: TRBJ2-1
DNA: TGCAGCGCCCTAGGAGGGTACAATGAGCAGTTCTTC
CDR3: CSALGGYNEQFF

V: TRBV11-2
size: NA
D: NA
J: TRBJ2-3
DNA: TGTGCCAGCAGCTTACAGGGTAGCACAGATACGCAGTATTTT
CDR3: CASSLQGSTDTQYF

V: TRBV19
size: NA
D: NA
J: TRBJ2-1
DNA: TGTGCCAGTAGTACCCGGACCGGGAGCGCATACAATGAGCAGTTCTTC
CDR3: CASSTRTGSAYNEQFF

V: TRBV10-1
size: NA
D: NA
J: TRBJ2-1
DNA: TGCGCCAGCAGTGGCGGGCCCCCCAATGAGCAGTTCTTC
CDR3: CASSGGPPNEQFF

V: TRBV19
size: NA
D: NA
J: TRBJ2-7
DNA: TGTGCCAGTAGTATATGGGGCAGCTACGAGCAGTACTTC
CDR3: CASSIWGSYEQYF

V: TRBV6-4
size: NA
D: NA
J: TRBJ2-2
DNA: TGTGCCAGCAGTAAACTAACCAACACCGGGGAGCTGTTTTTT
CDR3: CASSKLTNTGELFF

V: TRBV14
size: NA
D: NA
J: TRBJ2-4
DNA: TGTGCCAGCAGCCAAACCGGTTTCCTGGGGTCCAAAAACATTCAGTACTTC
CDR3: CASSQTGFLGSKNIQYF

V: TRBV30
size: NA
D: NA
J: TRBJ2-7
DNA: TGTGCCGTGGCCGAGCGCCCTCCTTCCTACGAGCAGTACTTC
CDR3: CAVAERPPSYEQYF

V: TRBV7-9
size: NA
D: TRBD1
J: TRBJ1-1
DNA: TGTGCCAGCAGCTTAGAGGGGGCGGTACGGGCTTTCTTT
CDR3: CASSLEGAVRAFF

V: TRBV28
size: NA
D: TRBD1
J: TRBJ2-1
DNA: TGTGCCAGCAGCACGGGACAGGCCGAGCAGTTCTTC
CDR3: CASSTGQAEQFF

V: TRBV7-3
size: NA
D: TRBD2
J: TRBJ2-3
DNA: TGTGCCAGCAGCCCCGGGACTAGCGGGGGGACAGATACGCAGTATTTT
CDR3: CASSPGTSGGTDTQYF

V: TRBV4-2
size: NA
D: NA
J: TRBJ2-7
DNA: TGTGCCAGCAGCCTAACGTTCGGACAGAGACTCCTTCAATCCTACGAGCAGTACTTC
CDR3: CASSLTFGQRLLQSYEQYF

V: TRBV5-4
size: NA
D: TRBD1
J: TRBJ2-5
DNA: TGTGCCAGCAGCTTTCGGACAGGCCTCCAAGAGACCCAGTACTTC
CDR3: CASSFRTGLQETQYF

V: TRBV7-9
size: NA
D: TRBD1
J: TRBJ2-1
DNA: TGTGCCAGCAGCAAGACAGGGGAGGAGTCCTACAATGAGCAGTTCTTC
CDR3: CASSKTGEESYNEQFF

V: TRBV9
size: NA
D: TRBD1
J: TRBJ1-2
DNA: TGTGCCAGCAGCCCCCTACCCCCGGGACAGGGAAATCGGATTAACTATGGCTACACCTTC
CDR3: CASSPLPPGQGNRINYGYTF

V: TRBV6-5
size: NA
D: TRBD1
J: TRBJ2-7
DNA: TGTGCCAGCAGTTACACACCGGGACAGGGGCCCTACGAGCAGTACTTC
CDR3: CASSYTPGQGPYEQYF

V: TRBV19
size: once
D: NA
J: TRBJ2-7
DNA: TGTGCCAGTAGTATGAGAAACGAGCAGTACTTC
CDR3: CASSMRNEQYF

V: TRBV5-1
size: NA
D: TRBD1
J: TRBJ2-3
DNA: TGCGCCAGCAGCCGTCTGGGGGTAGGGGGCCCAGATACGCAGTATTTT
CDR3: CASSRLGVGGPDTQYF

V: TRBV18
size: NA
D: NA
J: TRBJ2-7
DNA: TGTGCCAGCTCACGCGACTCCTACGAGCAGTACTTC
CDR3: CASSRDSYEQYF

V: TRBV5-8
size: once
D: NA
J: TRBJ1-5
DNA: TGTGCCAGCAGCTTGTCCGTGAGTGGGATTGTCAATCAGCCCCAGCATTTT
CDR3: CASSLSVSGIVNQPQHF

V: TRBV7-9
size: NA
D: NA
J: TRBJ1-5
DNA: TGTGCCAGCAGCTTAGAGGGTCATCAGCCCCAGCATTTT
CDR3: CASSLEGHQPQHF

V: TRBV27
size: NA
D: NA
J: TRBJ2-7
DNA: TGTGCCAGCAGTTCCTTCGGGACTCCCCGCTCCTACGAGCAGTACTTC
CDR3: CASSSFGTPRSYEQYF

V: TRBV28
size: NA
D: NA
J: TRBJ2-2
DNA: TGTGCCAGCAGTTTCATTTTGGGGGCTGGCCCAGGCGGGGAGCTGTTTTTT
CDR3: CASSFILGAGPGGELFF

V: TRBV5-5
size: NA
D: NA
J: TRBJ1-2
DNA: TGTGCCAGCAGCTTGGAGGGGAACTATGGCTACACCTTC
CDR3: CASSLEGNYGYTF